This TCR beta chain was sequenced for a study of T cells in Graves' hyperthyroidism and ophthalmopathy. Study-wide findings and caveats: Among thyroid clonotypes expanded above 0.001, most also appeared in blood.

This CDR3 comprises 12 residues. Germline lookup yields CDR1 SQVTM and CDR2 ANQGSEA. Trimming removed 6 bases from V and 1 base from J, with 10 bases in between. Remarks on this clonotype: Its target is not known.

TCR beta CDR3 regions were amplified from RNA transcripts. The HTBI primer set was used in a first-round RT-PCR of the TCR CDR3. TCRdb fed the multiplex PCR reads into MiXCR, producing one record per CDR3 protein. The sample lists hundreds of thousands of distinct CDR3 sequences; over 35% were seen once. Hyperthyroidism, newly diagnosed and lasting under 2 months, affected patients aged 18 to 65. This clonotype was sampled from a middle-aged woman with Graves' hyperthyroidism. The sequencing sample was made of blood. The rearrangement links TRBV29-1 to TRBJ2-7; a possible D gene is TRBD2 (5 bases). As DNA, the CDR3 is TGCAGCGTAGCGAGGGAGTCCTACGAGCAGTACTTC. Protein: CSVARESYEQYF.